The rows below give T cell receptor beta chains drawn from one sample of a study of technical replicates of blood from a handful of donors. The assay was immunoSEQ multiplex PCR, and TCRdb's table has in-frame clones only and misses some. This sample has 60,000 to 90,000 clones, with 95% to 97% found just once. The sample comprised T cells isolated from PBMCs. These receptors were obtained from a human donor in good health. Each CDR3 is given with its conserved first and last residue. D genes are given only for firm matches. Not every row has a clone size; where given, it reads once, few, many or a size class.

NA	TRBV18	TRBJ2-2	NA	TGTGCCAGCTCACGCCCACAGGGCTCGAACACCGGGGAGCTGTTTTTT	CASSRPQGSNTGELFF
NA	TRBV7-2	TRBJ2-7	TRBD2	TGTGCCAGCAGCTTTGGGGGAGGACTAGCGCCCTACGAGCAGTACTTC	CASSFGGGLAPYEQYF
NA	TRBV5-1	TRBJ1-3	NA	TGCGCCAGCAGCCCGGGGGGCCAATCTTTGTCGGACACCATATATTTT	CASSPGGQSLSDTIYF
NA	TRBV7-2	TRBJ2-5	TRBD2	TGTGCCAGCACCGAACCGAGGACTAGCGGGAGTGTAGAGACCCAGTACTTC	CASTEPRTSGSVETQYF
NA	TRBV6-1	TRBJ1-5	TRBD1	TGTGCCAGCAGTGAAACGGGACAGAGCAATCAGCCCCAGCATTTT	CASSETGQSNQPQHF
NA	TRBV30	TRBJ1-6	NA	TGTGCCTGGGTGAAGGGGGAGTTTTCACCCCTCCACTTT	CAWVKGEFSPLHF
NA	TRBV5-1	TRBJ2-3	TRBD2	TGCGCCAGCAGCTTGTTTGCGGGAGAGAGCACAGATACGCAGTATTTT	CASSLFAGESTDTQYF
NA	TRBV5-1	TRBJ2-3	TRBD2	TGCGCCAGCAGCCCGCGACTAGCGGCAACAGATACGCAGTATTTT	CASSPRLAATDTQYF
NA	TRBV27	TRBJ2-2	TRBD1	TGTGCCAGCAGTTCGAATACAGGGGGCCTATCTACTGGGGAGCTGTTTTTT	CASSSNTGGLSTGELFF
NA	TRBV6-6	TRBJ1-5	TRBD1	TGTGCCAGCAGTTTGGGACAGAATCAGCCCCAGCATTTT	CASSLGQNQPQHF
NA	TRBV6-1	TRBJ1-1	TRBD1	TGTGCCAGCAGTACCACAGGGGGGTCTGAAGCTTTCTTT	CASSTTGGSEAFF
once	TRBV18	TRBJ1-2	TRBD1	TGTGCCAGCTCACTCGGACAGGGAGGAGATGGCTACACCTTC	CASSLGQGGDGYTF
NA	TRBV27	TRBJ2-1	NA	TGTGCCAGCAGGGAACAGGGTCGGGAGCAGTTCTTC	CASREQGREQFF
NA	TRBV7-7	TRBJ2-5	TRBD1	TGTGCTAGCAGCTTGGGACAGGGGCTGAAGACCCAGTACTTC	CASSLGQGLKTQYF
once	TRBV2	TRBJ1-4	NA	TGTGCCAGCGGAGCTGAAAAACTGTTTTTT	CASGAEKLFF
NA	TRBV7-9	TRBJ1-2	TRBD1	TGTGCCAGCAGCTTAGGGACAGGGGGCAACTATGGCTACACCTTC	CASSLGTGGNYGYTF
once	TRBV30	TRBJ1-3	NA	TGTGCCTGGAGTCTCCTACCTGGAAACACCATATATTTT	CAWSLLPGNTIYF
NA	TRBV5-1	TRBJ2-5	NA	TGCGCCAGTAGGGGCGGTGGGGCGTTTGAAGAGACCCAGTACTTC	CASRGGGAFEETQYF
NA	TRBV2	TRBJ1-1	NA	TGTGCCACCCTGACTACTGAAGCTTTCTTT	CATLTTEAFF
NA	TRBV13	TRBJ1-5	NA	TGTGCCAGCAGCTTATTGGGGGGTGGTCAGCCCCAGCATTTT	CASSLLGGGQPQHF